The 15 T cell receptor beta chains below come from one sample, sequenced in a study of early T cells in non-severe SARS-CoV-2 infection. TCRdb ran MiXCR on the 5' RACE reads and lists one entry per CDR3 protein. This table has about 60,000 distinct CDR3 sequences, 5.6% appearing once. Sequenced input: whole blood. These receptors were taken from an adult who was a healthcare worker with PCR-confirmed SARS-CoV-2 infection or an uninfected control (not recorded which).

This clonotype was seen at least ten times. V usage is TRBV6-6 and J usage is TRBJ1-2; D perhaps matches TRBD1 (5 bases). This CDR3 contains 14 residues. V was shortened by 2 bases and J by 0 bases, with 7 bases between the two germline ends. Germline loops: CDR1 MNHNY, CDR2 SVGAGI (reference sequence). This chain's CDR3 is CASSYGASNYGYTF. DNA for the CDR3: TGTGCCAGCAGTTACGGGGCGTCTAACTATGGCTACACCTTC.

The chain combines TRBV13 with TRBJ2-3; 15 bases fit TRBD2. Germline CDR1 and CDR2: PRHDT and FYEKMQ (reference sequence). The CDR3 runs to 15 residues. J gave up 5 bases and V 4 bases, and 1 base lay outside the gene matches. The CDR3 nucleotides read TGTGCCAGCAGCTCGGGACTAGCGGGGGGAGATACGCAGTATTTT. This translates into CASSSGLAGGDTQYF.

This clonotype came up many times. The chain combines TRBV12-3 or TRBV12-4 with TRBJ1-2; tentatively, D is TRBD1 (6 bases). The CDR3 covers 12 residues. The ends were cut back, 7 bases at V and 8 bases at J, with 14 bases in the middle. CDR3: CASTLGQRGYTF. In DNA, the CDR3 is TGTGCCAGCACCCTGGGACAACGGGGCTACACCTTC.

Turning to this clonotype: This may be a read error: a much more frequent sequence differs by one nucleotide. The chain couples TRBV12-3 or TRBV12-4 to TRBJ2-7; D is uncertain. The CDR3 loop spans 12 amino acids. The CDR3 region has the DNA TGTGCCTGCAGTTTTACCGCCTACGAGCAGTACTTC. Its translation is CACSFTAYEQYF.

This sequence joins TRBV20-1 and TRBJ1-4; D gene unclear. The V gene lost 2 bases and the J gene lost 7 bases, with 5 bases spanning the gap. The CDR3 length is 11 residues. Germline V gives CDR1 DFQATT, CDR2 SNEGSKA (reference sequence). In nucleotides, the CDR3 is TGCAGTGCTAGATCGGGTGAAAAACTGTTTTTT. This sequence encodes CSARSGEKLFF.

This clonotype has at least ten counts. The V gene is TRBV4-2, the J gene TRBJ2-7, with D perhaps matching TRBD1 (6 bases). The CDR3 is 15 amino acids. Deletions cut 0 bases from V and 3 bases from J, with 12 bases between. CDR1 and CDR2 (germline): LGHNA, YNFKEQ. CDR3 amino acids: CASSQDRGGYYEQYF. In DNA, the CDR3 is TGTGCCAGCAGCCAAGACAGGGGTGGGTACTACGAGCAGTACTTC.

This clonotype was seen at least ten times. The chain combines TRBV25-1 with TRBJ1-2; no firm D call. CDR1 is MGHDK and CDR2 is SYGVNS in the germline V gene. Trimming took 4 bases from V and 0 from J, leaving 6 bases between them. This CDR3 is 13 amino acids long. The CDR3 DNA reads as TGTGCCAGCAGTGTGGGCCCTAACTATGGCTACACCTTC. Its translation is CASSVGPNYGYTF.

The sample holds a few counts of this clonotype. V is TRBV3-1 and J is TRBJ2-2; no firm D call. The CDR3 consists of 12 residues. Germline V gives CDR1 LGHDT, CDR2 YNNKEL (reference sequence). Trimming took 4 bases from V and 7 from J, leaving 7 bases between them. As DNA, the CDR3 is TGTGCCAGCAGCCCTAATCGCGGGGAGCTGTTTTTT. Encoded protein: CASSPNRGELFF.

This clonotype was seen ten or more times. This sequence joins TRBV6-5 and TRBJ2-7, with D hard to call. CDR1 MNHEY and CDR2 SVGAGI come from the germline V gene. V lost 7 bases, J lost 1 base, and 17 bases lay in between. This CDR3 has 15 residues. This chain's CDR3 is CASIRLIGRSYEQYF. The CDR3 DNA sequence: TGTGCCAGCATCCGACTGATTGGACGGTCCTACGAGCAGTACTTC.

There are a few counts of this clonotype. The V call is TRBV7-3, the J call TRBJ2-3; 11 nucleotides line up with TRBD2. Germline trimming cut 5 bases from V and 6 bases from J; bases unmatched to any gene: 7. Germline V gene lookup returns CDR1 SGHTA and CDR2 FQGTGA. The CDR3 is made up of 15 amino acids. Here the CDR3 reads CASSRSGGATDTQYF. The CDR3 DNA reads as TGTGCCAGCAGCCGTAGCGGGGGGGCTACTGATACGCAGTATTTT.

This clonotype has a count of ten or more. The rearrangement links TRBV5-1 to TRBJ2-7, with TRBD2 identical over 8 bases. The CDR3 runs 15 residues. V lost 0 bases, J lost 2 bases, and 4 bases stayed unmatched. Germline CDR1 reads SGHRS; CDR2 reads YFSETQ. The CDR3 protein is CASSLEAGGTYEQYF. The DNA for the CDR3 is TGCGCCAGCAGCTTGGAGGCGGGAGGTACCTACGAGCAGTACTTC.

The sample holds many counts of this clonotype. The gene calls are TRBV19 and TRBJ1-5; D might be TRBD1 (6 bases). In germline, CDR1 is LNHDA, CDR2 SQIVND (reference sequence). V dropped 4 bases and J dropped 2 bases, with 6 bases sitting between them. This CDR3 is 13 amino acids long. As DNA, the CDR3 is TGTGCCAGTAGTACAGGGGGCAATCAGCCCCAGCATTTT. Translating it yields CASSTGGNQPQHF.

In this sample, this clonotype turned up many times. The V call is TRBV4-1, the J call TRBJ2-3; perhaps TRBD1 as D (5 bases). Between the trimmed V and J ends, which lost 4 bases and 4 bases, there was a span of 9 bases. Per germline, CDR1 MGHRA and CDR2 YSYEKL. The CDR3 sequence is 13 residues long. In DNA form, the CDR3 reads TGCGCCAGCAGCCCCCAAGGGGCAGATACGCAGTATTTT. This sequence encodes CASSPQGADTQYF.

This clonotype was counted only a few times. The chain employs TRBV5-1 and TRBJ1-1, with D perhaps matching TRBD1 (6 bases). Looked up from germline, CDR1 is SGHRS and CDR2 is YFSETQ. Trimming left V 2 bases short and J 6 bases short, with 14 bases between. This CDR3 contains 14 residues. The CDR3 nucleotides are TGCGCCAGCAGCTTAACAGGGTGGGCATCTGAAGCTTTCTTT. Protein sequence: CASSLTGWASEAFF.

This clonotype turned up a few times. V usage is TRBV4-1 and J usage is TRBJ2-5; TRBD1 or TRBD2 may be the D gene (5 bases each). The V gene lost 7 bases and the J gene lost 2 bases, with 17 bases spanning the gap. Germline V gene data show CDR1 as MGHRA and CDR2 as YSYEKL. The CDR3 contains 15 residues. The CDR3 bases are TGCGCCAGCACCCTGTCTGAGGGGATTCAAGAGACCCAGTACTTC. This gives the protein CASTLSEGIQETQYF.